Sequencing of this TCR beta chain was carried out in a study of regulatory T cells in long-lasting Graves disease. This clonotype was seen only a few times. Described time point: newly diagnosed GD, antithyroid drugs for less than 3 months. Extracted PBMC RNA gave rise to the TCR library. The V gene lost 3 bases and the J gene lost 2 bases, with 11 bases spanning the gap. This CDR3 is built from 14 residues. CDR1 MNHEY and CDR2 SVGAGI come from the germline V gene. The TCR beta library used iRepertoire HTBI primers with Arm-PCR amplification of CDR3. Each CDR3 protein is one row after TCRdb ran MiXCR on the multiplex PCR reads. Of around 330,000 distinct CDR3 sequences detected, under 20% appear once; the ten largest clones hold 35% to 45%.

Source: peripheral blood mononuclear cells (PBMCs), taken at new diagnosis, from a patient treated with antithyroid drugs. The chain employs TRBV6-5 and TRBJ2-7; D is uncertain. The receptor comes from a female donor with Graves disease. The CDR3 DNA sequence: TGTGCCAGCAGTTATAAGGATCCCACCTACGAGCAGTACTTC. Translation gives CASSYKDPTYEQYF.